This T cell receptor (beta chain) was retrieved from a study of T cell responses to AZD1222 COVID-19 vaccine. General study results and limits: Baseline seropositives among AZD1222 recipients totaled only six. No repertoire was sampled before or during the peak T cell response, only after it. Per reports, nearly half of all spike-specific TCRs target regions that are unmutated in variants.

A note on this clone: The target antigen is unknown.

Assay: immunoSEQ multiplex PCR; the TCRdb copy retains only in-frame clones and omits some. This sample carries roughly 120,000 clones, around 85% of them seen once, and the ten largest clones take approximately 1.7%. The CDR3 spans 14 residues. The starting material was peripheral blood, obtained on day 0 of AZD1222 vaccination. The chain combines TRBV21-1 with TRBJ2-7. TRBV21-1 is a pseudogene locus. The sequence derives from an adult in good health. CDR3 sequence: CASSKVGPDEKQYF. As DNA, the CDR3 is TGTGCCAGCAGCAAAGTGGGTCCAGATGAGAAGCAGTACTTC.